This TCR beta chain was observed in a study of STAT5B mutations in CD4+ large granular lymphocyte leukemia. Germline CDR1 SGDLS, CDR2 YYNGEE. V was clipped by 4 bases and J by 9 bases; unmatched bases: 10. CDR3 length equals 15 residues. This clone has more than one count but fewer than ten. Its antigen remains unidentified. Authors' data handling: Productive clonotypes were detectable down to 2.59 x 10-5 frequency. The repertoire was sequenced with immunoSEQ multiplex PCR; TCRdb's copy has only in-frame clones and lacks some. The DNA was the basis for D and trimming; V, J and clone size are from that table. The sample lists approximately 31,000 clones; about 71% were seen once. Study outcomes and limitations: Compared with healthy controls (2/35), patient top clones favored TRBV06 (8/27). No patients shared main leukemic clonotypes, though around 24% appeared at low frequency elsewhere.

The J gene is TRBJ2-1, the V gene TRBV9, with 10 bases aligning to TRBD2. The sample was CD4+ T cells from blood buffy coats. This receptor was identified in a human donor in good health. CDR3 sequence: CASSPQERGGFEQFF. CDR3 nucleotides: TGTGCCAGCAGCCCGCAGGAGCGGGGGGGCTTTGAGCAGTTCTTC.